The entry that follows covers one T cell receptor beta chain sequence. Its antigen is unknown. The input lacks base qualities; no much larger clone sits a single base away. Receptor libraries were prepared by the immunoSEQ multiplex PCR assay. A mixture of 60 forward primers for TCR Vbeta segments and 13 reverse primers for TCR Jbeta segments was used in the multiplex PCR. Amplification of the CDR3 region of rearranged TCR beta genes was performed with a multiplex PCR assay on genomic DNA. The amplified TCR beta libraries were sequenced on the Illumina HiSeq System as 87-base-pair reads. In the original analysis: Across the roughly 670 repertoires, a later analysis counted 78 million or so unique TCR beta chains, some 11 million of which were shared by at least two donors. To remove PCR and sequencing errors, raw reads were error-corrected and collapsed into unique sequences using a nearest-neighbor algorithm that merged closely related sequences. To assign V, D and J gene segments, CDR3 sequences were aligned to IMGT reference sequences. For a sequence to be retained, a match of at least six nucleotides to both a V gene segment and a J gene segment was required. Rearrangements were called productive when the CDR3 lacked stop codons and stayed in frame with V and J; all others were non-productive. CDR3 was defined according to IMGT convention as the region running from the second conserved V-encoded cysteine to the conserved J-encoded phenylalanine. The earlier analysis of approximately 590 of the donors excluded any sequence lacking an unambiguous match to a single V gene segment. An earlier analysis of over 450 of the donors classified V segments as functional when productive rearrangements were above 56.7% and as segregating when the standard deviation between donors was above 5%. A statistical classification framework was developed to diagnose cytomegalovirus status using the catalog of TCR beta chain sequences. V and J gene assignment, in a later analysis, came from comparing TCR nucleotide sequences with IMGT/GENE-DB human TR gene sequences. In a later analysis, CDR3 sequences and most-parsimonious VDJ recombination scenarios were assigned using the TCRdist pipeline. A later analysis defined each TCR beta chain by its CDR3 amino acid sequence plus V-gene family, and excluded reads lacking a unique V-gene family. To address suspected cross-contamination and a sequencing artifact, a later analysis removed roughly 640 highly shared, low-generation-probability nucleotide sequences. In a later analysis, a clonal expansion index was calculated for each public chain from normalized within-repertoire ranks of inferred template counts. In a later analysis, generation probabilities were computed using a VDJ recombination model fitted to out-of-frame rearrangements, and the results were checked against IGoR. A later analysis scored TCR-TCR, TCR-HLA and TCR-CMV co-occurrence with hypergeometric tests, applying a repertoire-size bias correction to TCR pairs. A later analysis estimated false discovery rates by permuting HLA or CMV assignments 20 times. In a later analysis, co-occurring TCRs were grouped using DBSCAN, and TCRdist sequence similarity was added for clustering within HLA-allele-positive subsets. Repertoires with fewer than 30,000 or more than 120,000 public chains were left out of co-occurrence clustering, as were four to six repertoires with anomalous nucleotide sharing. Not all clones reach the TCRdb copy of this immuneACCESS table, which keeps in-frame sequences only. Checked studies attribute under half of the gap to unresolved V genes and leave the rest unexplained. That table gives V, J and clone size, and the DNA gave D and trimming. This sample gives 150,000 or so clones in total; 65% to 85% of them show up just once. Around 6.9% of the sample goes to the ten largest clones.

The data are from a study of cytomegalovirus exposure and HLA in healthy donors (dated 2017 in TCRdb). Context from the whole study: According to an earlier analysis of several hundred of the donors, some 170 million T cells yielded 120 million or so unique TCR beta sequences and approximately 280 Gb of sequence data. To study patterns of TCR occurrence, a later analysis re-analyzed previously published TCR beta repertoires from around 700 donors and added high-resolution HLA genotyping. Because of strong linkage in the cohort, roughly five DR-DQ haplotypes were treated as single units for association and clustering. Typing coverage differed by locus: A, B, C, DRB1 and DQB1 were typed in roughly 620-630 donors, DQA1 in 522, DPA1 in 600 to 610, and DPB1 in about 450. Every repertoire in the discovery cohort had been generated on one and the same sequencing platform. An early release that covered roughly 600 HLA-typed donors contained around 300 gigabases of sequencing data and 65 million to 100 million unique TCR sequences. To decide whether each TCR beta V gene segment behaved as functional or pseudogenic, an earlier analysis of some 600 of the donors relied on high-throughput TCR beta sequencing. The study combined high-throughput TCR immunosequencing, statistical association of individual TCRs with disease status, and machine learning to predict cytomegalovirus infection status. Among the approximately 420 genotyped donors, around 81% belonged to the genetic ancestry cluster associated with self-reported Caucasian donors. The aim of the study was to test whether cataloging public T cell receptors could identify signatures of past pathogen exposure. HLA typing covered class I and class II loci at four-digit resolution. Rather than using new phenotypic data, the later analysis identified candidate immune exposures from TCR beta sequences and from how often those sequences occurred across donors. The T cell repertoires of around 730 subjects were profiled by immunosequencing and related to cytomegalovirus serostatus. Among about 400 genotyped donors of the cohort, an average of about 240,000 unique TCR beta nucleotide sequences was sequenced per donor, of which about 18% were non-productive. In addition to the first cohort of 666 subjects, a separate validation cohort of 120 different subjects was used. Donor age, sex, ethnicity and CMV serostatus were compiled together with the repertoire data. Genome-wide SNP genotypes for about three fifths of the roughly 670 donors were used in a later genetic analysis, which treated that subset as a discovery cohort. Paper-wide results and their limitations: Only TCR beta chains were sequenced in this cohort, and the absence of alpha or paired-chain data limited detectable features. The earlier analysis of a few hundred of the donors excluded over 15 rarely observed V segments, including chromosome 9 orphons, because counts were too low. Specific HLA alleles were associated with around 18,000 TCR beta sequences at a false discovery rate of 0.05 in a later analysis. Compared with the roughly 720-donor mean, donors in an Asian-associated ancestry cluster had fewer N-insertions in productive TCRs, according to a later genetic analysis. Several of the top co-occurrence clusters appeared to be linked to parvovirus B19, influenza, CMV and Epstein-Barr virus, according to a later analysis. In both the original and validation cohorts, the classifier was reported to diagnose cytomegalovirus status with high specificity and sensitivity. Correlated functional status among segregating V segments might be attributable to linkage disequilibrium, but an unknown experimental factor could not be ruled out. Because some donors lacked HLA typing at each locus, the association tests relied only on the typed subset. In a later analysis, HLA-associated TCR beta chains were found to be more clonally expanded and to have lower generation probabilities than equally common non-associated chains. A later analysis found that TCR association rates varied across HLA loci, with DRB1 alleles showing the most associated TCRs and HLA-C alleles the fewest. The only immune exposure information available for the cohort was CMV serostatus. A group of highly shared sequence variants was considered likely to be a technical artifact of the sequencing pipeline. Broadly in line with IMGT annotations, most TCR beta V segments showed up in productive rearrangements about 87% or about 30% of the time in an earlier analysis of roughly 590 of the donors. Three of the identified cytomegalovirus-associated TCR beta chains were confirmed in vitro to be specific for cytomegalovirus antigens. While some public TCRs were present in many individuals, most TCR sequences turned up only very rarely across donors. Because the 87-base-pair reads could not distinguish some IMGT-functional V segments, including TRBV6-2 and TRBV6-3, those segments were excluded. In the study, around 150 TCR beta chains were listed as associated with cytomegalovirus. A further reported finding was that TCR beta sequences accurately predicted the HLA-A and HLA-B alleles for most subjects in the first cohort. V-gene and J-gene trimming of TCR beta chains was associated with a missense DCLRE1C variant in a later genetic analysis, and the association was replicated in an independent cohort. Roughly uniform sequencing depth across donors was assumed in presence/absence analyses, although this assumption may not hold. According to a later analysis, most CMV-associated TCR beta chains appeared to be HLA-restricted, and the HLA associations seemed to be driven largely by CMV exposure. When HLA alleles, especially DR and DQ, strongly co-occurred, attributing TCR associations to individual alleles was difficult. The authors suggested that the approach could potentially be generalized to other disease states and immunological phenotypes.

The cohort was made up of 500 to 850 healthy bone marrow donors. Cohort members were all nominally healthy when sampled, although unrecorded immune exposures were likely present. The donor tested CMV seropositive and was one of the 289 seropositive cohort members. Every donor gave a peripheral blood sample, and the peripheral blood mononuclear cells from that sample were used for TCR beta sequencing. The Qiagen DNeasy Blood Extraction Kit was used to extract genomic DNA from the blood cell samples. CDR3 length: 13 amino acids, cysteine to phenylalanine. The CDR3 DNA has 39 bases and is translated from base 1. V lost 2 bases and J lost 10 bases; the stretch between them is 14 bases long. Reading the germline V gene (reference sequence) gives CDR1 MNHEY and CDR2 SMNVEV.

What was sequenced was PBMCs. The source of this sequence is a male donor in good health and CMV-seropositive. This chain joins TRBV27 to TRBJ1-1, with the D segment identity uncertain. The CDR3 has the sequence CASSLAGLGPAFF. The DNA sequence follows: TGTGCCAGCAGTTTAGCGGGTTTAGGGCCAGCTTTCTTT.